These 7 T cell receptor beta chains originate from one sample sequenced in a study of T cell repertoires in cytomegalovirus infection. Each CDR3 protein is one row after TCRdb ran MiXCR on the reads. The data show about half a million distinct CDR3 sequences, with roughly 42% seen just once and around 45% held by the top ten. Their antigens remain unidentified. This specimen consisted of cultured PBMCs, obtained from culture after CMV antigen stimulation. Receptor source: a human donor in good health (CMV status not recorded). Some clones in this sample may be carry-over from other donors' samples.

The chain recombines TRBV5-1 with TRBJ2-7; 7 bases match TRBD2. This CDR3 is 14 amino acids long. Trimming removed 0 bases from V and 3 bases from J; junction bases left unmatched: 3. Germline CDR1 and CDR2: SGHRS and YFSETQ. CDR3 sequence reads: CASSLGLALYEQYF. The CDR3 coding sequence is TGCGCCAGCAGCTTGGGACTAGCACTCTACGAGCAGTACTTC.

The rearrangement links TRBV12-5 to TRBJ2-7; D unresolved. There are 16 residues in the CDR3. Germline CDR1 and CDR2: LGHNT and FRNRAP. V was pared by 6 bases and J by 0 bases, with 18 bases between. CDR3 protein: CASGPLGSVTSYEQYF. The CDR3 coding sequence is TGTGCTAGTGGCCCTCTCGGCTCGGTTACCTCCTACGAGCAGTACTTC. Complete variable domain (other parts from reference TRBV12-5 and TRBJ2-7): DARVTQTPRHKVTEMGQEVTMRCQPILGHNTVFWYRQTMMQGLELLAYFRNRAPLDDSGMPKDRFSAEMPDATLATLKIQPSEPRDSAVYFCASGPLGSVTSYEQYFGPGTRLTVT.

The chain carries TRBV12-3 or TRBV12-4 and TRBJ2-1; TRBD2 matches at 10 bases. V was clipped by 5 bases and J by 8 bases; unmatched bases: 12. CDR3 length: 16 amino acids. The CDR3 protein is CASSPPSGSASYEQFF. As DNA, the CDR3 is TGTGCCAGCAGTCCACCTAGCGGGAGTGCCTCATATGAGCAGTTCTTC.

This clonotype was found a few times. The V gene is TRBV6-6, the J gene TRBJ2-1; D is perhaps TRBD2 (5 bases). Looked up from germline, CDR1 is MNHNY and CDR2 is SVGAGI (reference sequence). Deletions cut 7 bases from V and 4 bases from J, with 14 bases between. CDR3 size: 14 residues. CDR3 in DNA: TGTGCCAGCAAAGCGGAGTCCTATTACAATGAGCAGTTCTTC. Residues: CASKAESYYNEQFF.

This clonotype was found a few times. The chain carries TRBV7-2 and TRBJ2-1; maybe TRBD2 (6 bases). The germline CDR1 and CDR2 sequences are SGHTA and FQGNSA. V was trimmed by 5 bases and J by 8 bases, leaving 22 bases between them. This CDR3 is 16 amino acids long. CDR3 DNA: TGTGCCAGCAGCCAGAGGGAACGGGGCGGGGCCGATGAGCAGTTCTTC. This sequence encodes CASSQRERGGADEQFF. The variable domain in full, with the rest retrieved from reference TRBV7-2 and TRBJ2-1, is GAGVSQSPSNKVTEKGKDVELRCDPISGHTALYWYRQSLGQGLEFLIYFQGNSAPDKSGLPSDRFSAERTGGSVSTLTIQRTQQEDSAVYLCASSQRERGGADEQFFGPGTRLTVL.

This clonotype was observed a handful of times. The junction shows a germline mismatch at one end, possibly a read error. The CDR3 coding sequence is TGTGCCAGCAGCTTCCTCGGCGGGGCTAGCGGGACTATGGCGTGG. Translating gives CASSFLGGASGTMAW. The chain joins TRBV7-6 to TRBJ2-3, with 9 bases identical to TRBD2. In germline, CDR1 is SGHVS, CDR2 FNYEAQ. The CDR3 runs 15 residues.

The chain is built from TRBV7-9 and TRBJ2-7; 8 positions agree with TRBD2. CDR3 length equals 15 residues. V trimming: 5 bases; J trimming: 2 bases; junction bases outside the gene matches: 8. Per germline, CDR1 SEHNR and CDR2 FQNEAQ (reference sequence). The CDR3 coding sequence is TGTGCCAGCAGCCCCAGCGGGGGCTCGGCCTACGAGCAGTACTTC. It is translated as CASSPSGGSAYEQYF. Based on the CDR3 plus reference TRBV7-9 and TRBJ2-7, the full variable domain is DTGVSQNPRHKITKRGQNVTFRCDPISEHNRLYWYRQTLGQGPEFLTYFQNEAQLEKSRLLSDRFSAERPKGSFSTLEIQRTEQGDSAMYLCASSPSGGSAYEQYFGPGTRLTVT.